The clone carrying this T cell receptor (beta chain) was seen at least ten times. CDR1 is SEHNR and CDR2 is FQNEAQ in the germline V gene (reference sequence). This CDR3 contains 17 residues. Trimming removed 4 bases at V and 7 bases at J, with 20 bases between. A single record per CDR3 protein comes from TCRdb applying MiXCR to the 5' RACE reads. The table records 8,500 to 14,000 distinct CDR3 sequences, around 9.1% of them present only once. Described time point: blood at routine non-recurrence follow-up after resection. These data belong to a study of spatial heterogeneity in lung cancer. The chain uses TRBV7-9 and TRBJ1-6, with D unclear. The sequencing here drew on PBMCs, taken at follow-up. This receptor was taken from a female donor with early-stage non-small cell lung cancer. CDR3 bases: TGTGCCAGCAGCTCCCACGACACGGGAGGTATGAATTCACCCCTCCACTTT. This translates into CASSSHDTGGMNSPLHF.